This is a list of T cell receptor beta chains from one sample in a study of blood T cell repertoires in COVID-19. This table comes from immunoSEQ multiplex PCR, and its TCRdb copy is limited to in-frame clones, with some not included. Of 190,000 or so clones listed, roughly 88% were seen once; the top ten hold 9.8%. The sample taken for sequencing was peripheral blood. These receptors were collected from a woman older than 75 with acute or convalescent COVID-19. Both conserved end residues are part of each CDR3. A D gene is named only where the DNA matches it firmly. Clone size is stated in some rows and not others, as once, few, many or a class when expanded.

d_gene: NA
len: 16
j_gene: TRBJ1-1
abundance: NA
v_gene: TRBV7-9
CDR3aa: CASSPRGGRGFTEAFF
CDR3nt: TGTGCCAGCAGCCCCCGGGGAGGAAGGGGTTTTACTGAAGCTTTCTTT

d_gene: NA
len: 18
j_gene: TRBJ2-1
abundance: NA
v_gene: TRBV4-1
CDR3aa: CASSRNLIPGQIGNEQFF
CDR3nt: TGCGCCAGCAGCCGTAATTTGATCCCGGGACAAATCGGCAATGAGCAGTTCTTC

d_gene: NA
len: 15
j_gene: TRBJ2-1
abundance: few
v_gene: TRBV6-5
CDR3aa: CASSSGAISYNEQFF
CDR3nt: TGTGCCAGCAGTTCCGGAGCCATCTCCTACAATGAGCAGTTCTTC

d_gene: NA
len: 15
j_gene: TRBJ2-2
abundance: NA
v_gene: TRBV7-2
CDR3aa: CASSLGGQNTGELFF
CDR3nt: TGTGCCAGCAGCTTAGGGGGACAGAACACCGGGGAGCTGTTTTTT

d_gene: TRBD1
len: 13
j_gene: TRBJ1-1
abundance: once
v_gene: TRBV6-5
CDR3aa: CASSSTGWAEAFF
CDR3nt: TGTGCCAGCAGTTCGACAGGGTGGGCTGAAGCTTTCTTT

d_gene: NA
len: 13
j_gene: TRBJ1-2
abundance: once
v_gene: TRBV2
CDR3aa: CASTLVPTYGYTF
CDR3nt: TGTGCCAGCACCCTTGTCCCTACCTATGGCTACACCTTC

d_gene: TRBD1
len: 13
j_gene: TRBJ1-2
abundance: NA
v_gene: TRBV3-1/TRBV3-2
CDR3aa: CASSQTGDYGYTF
CDR3nt: TGTGCCAGCAGCCAAACAGGGGACTATGGCTACACCTTC

d_gene: TRBD2
len: 15
j_gene: TRBJ2-3
abundance: NA
v_gene: TRBV7-8
CDR3aa: CASSSGLGGTDTQYF
CDR3nt: TGTGCCAGCAGCTCCGGACTAGGCGGGACAGATACGCAGTATTTT

d_gene: NA
len: 13
j_gene: TRBJ1-1
abundance: NA
v_gene: TRBV19
CDR3aa: CASSGLRNTEAFF
CDR3nt: TGTGCCAGTAGTGGACTGAGGAACACTGAAGCTTTCTTT

d_gene: TRBD1
len: 15
j_gene: TRBJ1-5
abundance: NA
v_gene: TRBV5-1
CDR3aa: CASRERTGSNQPQHF
CDR3nt: TGCGCCAGCAGAGAGAGGACAGGGAGCAATCAGCCCCAGCATTTT

d_gene: NA
len: 14
j_gene: TRBJ2-7
abundance: once
v_gene: TRBV27
CDR3aa: CASSSPGSAYEQYF
CDR3nt: TGTGCCAGCAGTTCCCCGGGGTCGGCCTACGAGCAGTACTTC

d_gene: NA
len: 16
j_gene: TRBJ2-2
abundance: NA
v_gene: TRBV5-1
CDR3aa: CASSLVGTTNTGELFF
CDR3nt: TGCGCCAGCAGCTTGGTAGGGACAACGAACACCGGGGAGCTGTTTTTT

d_gene: TRBD1
len: 16
j_gene: TRBJ1-6
abundance: NA
v_gene: TRBV27
CDR3aa: CASSLWVGGINSPLHF
CDR3nt: TGTGCCAGCAGTTTATGGGTAGGGGGCATCAATTCACCCCTCCACTTT

d_gene: NA
len: 14
j_gene: TRBJ2-1
abundance: once
v_gene: TRBV5-6
CDR3aa: CASSWGDGRNEQFF
CDR3nt: TGTGCCAGCAGCTGGGGGGACGGACGTAATGAGCAGTTCTTC

d_gene: NA
len: 13
j_gene: TRBJ1-1
abundance: few
v_gene: TRBV19
CDR3aa: CASTHPGATEAFF
CDR3nt: TGTGCCAGTACGCATCCTGGGGCTACTGAAGCTTTCTTT

d_gene: NA
len: 12
j_gene: TRBJ1-2
abundance: few
v_gene: TRBV6-5
CDR3aa: CASSFRGYGYTF
CDR3nt: TGTGCCAGCAGTTTCCGGGGCTATGGCTACACCTTC

d_gene: NA
len: 16
j_gene: TRBJ1-1
abundance: few
v_gene: TRBV4-2
CDR3aa: CASSPRDIDMNTEAFF
CDR3nt: TGTGCCAGCAGCCCCCGGGACATTGATATGAACACTGAAGCTTTCTTT

d_gene: NA
len: 13
j_gene: TRBJ2-7
abundance: NA
v_gene: TRBV5-1
CDR3aa: CASSPGQPYEQYF
CDR3nt: TGCGCCAGCAGTCCGGGACAACCCTACGAGCAGTACTTC

d_gene: NA
len: 14
j_gene: TRBJ2-7
abundance: NA
v_gene: TRBV6-5
CDR3aa: CASSPLALTYEQYF
CDR3nt: TGTGCCAGCAGCCCCCTAGCGCTAACATACGAGCAGTACTTC

d_gene: NA
len: 13
j_gene: TRBJ1-1
abundance: NA
v_gene: TRBV7-3
CDR3aa: CASSLSSDTEAFF
CDR3nt: TGTGCCAGCAGCCTTTCATCAGACACTGAAGCTTTCTTT

d_gene: NA
len: 15
j_gene: TRBJ2-5
abundance: NA
v_gene: TRBV6-1
CDR3aa: CASSEAQGEQETQYF
CDR3nt: TGTGCCAGCAGTGAAGCACAGGGAGAGCAAGAGACCCAGTACTTC

d_gene: NA
len: 14
j_gene: TRBJ2-7
abundance: NA
v_gene: TRBV7-8
CDR3aa: CASSLQDSSYEQYF
CDR3nt: TGTGCCAGCAGCTTACAGGACTCCTCCTACGAGCAGTACTTC

d_gene: TRBD2
len: 13
j_gene: TRBJ2-7
abundance: NA
v_gene: TRBV30
CDR3aa: CAWRTLAGGEQYF
CDR3nt: TGTGCCTGGAGGACCCTGGCGGGGGGCGAGCAGTACTTC

d_gene: TRBD1
len: 16
j_gene: TRBJ1-6
abundance: NA
v_gene: TRBV5-5
CDR3aa: CASSLTGTSGNSPLHF
CDR3nt: TGTGCCAGCAGCCTGACAGGGACAAGCGGAAATTCACCCCTCCACTTT

d_gene: NA
len: 13
j_gene: TRBJ1-5
abundance: NA
v_gene: TRBV10-3
CDR3aa: CAIGGNSNQPQHF
CDR3nt: TGTGCCATCGGCGGGAATAGCAATCAGCCCCAGCATTTT

d_gene: NA
len: 15
j_gene: TRBJ2-1
abundance: NA
v_gene: TRBV7-9
CDR3aa: CASSLAELGNNEQFF
CDR3nt: TGTGCCAGCAGCTTAGCGGAACTAGGGAACAATGAGCAGTTCTTC

d_gene: NA
len: 16
j_gene: TRBJ2-7
abundance: NA
v_gene: TRBV5-1
CDR3aa: CASSPLTGRETYEQYF
CDR3nt: TGCGCCAGCAGCCCCCTAACCGGACGGGAAACCTACGAGCAGTACTTC

d_gene: NA
len: 13
j_gene: TRBJ1-1
abundance: NA
v_gene: TRBV27
CDR3aa: CASSFRGGTEAFF
CDR3nt: TGTGCCAGCAGTTTCAGAGGAGGCACTGAAGCTTTCTTT

d_gene: TRBD1
len: 15
j_gene: TRBJ1-4
abundance: once
v_gene: TRBV9
CDR3aa: CASSTSGGSGEKLFF
CDR3nt: TGTGCCAGCAGCACTTCAGGGGGGAGTGGGGAAAAACTGTTTTTT

d_gene: NA
len: 14
j_gene: TRBJ1-1
abundance: NA
v_gene: TRBV7-3
CDR3aa: CASSLTDRHTEAFF
CDR3nt: TGTGCCAGCAGCTTAACGGACAGACACACTGAAGCTTTCTTT

d_gene: TRBD2
len: 18
j_gene: TRBJ2-1
abundance: NA
v_gene: TRBV18
CDR3aa: CASSPPGSGLASYNEQFF
CDR3nt: TGTGCCAGCTCACCACCGGGTTCTGGACTAGCCTCCTACAATGAGCAGTTCTTC

d_gene: TRBD2
len: 16
j_gene: TRBJ2-5
abundance: NA
v_gene: TRBV7-2
CDR3aa: CASSPRGTSGLLTQYF
CDR3nt: TGTGCCAGCAGCCCACGGGGGACTAGCGGCCTCCTAACCCAGTACTTC

d_gene: NA
len: 13
j_gene: TRBJ1-2
abundance: NA
v_gene: TRBV12-3/TRBV12-4
CDR3aa: CASSLERTYGYTF
CDR3nt: TGTGCCAGCAGTTTAGAGCGAACCTATGGCTACACCTTC